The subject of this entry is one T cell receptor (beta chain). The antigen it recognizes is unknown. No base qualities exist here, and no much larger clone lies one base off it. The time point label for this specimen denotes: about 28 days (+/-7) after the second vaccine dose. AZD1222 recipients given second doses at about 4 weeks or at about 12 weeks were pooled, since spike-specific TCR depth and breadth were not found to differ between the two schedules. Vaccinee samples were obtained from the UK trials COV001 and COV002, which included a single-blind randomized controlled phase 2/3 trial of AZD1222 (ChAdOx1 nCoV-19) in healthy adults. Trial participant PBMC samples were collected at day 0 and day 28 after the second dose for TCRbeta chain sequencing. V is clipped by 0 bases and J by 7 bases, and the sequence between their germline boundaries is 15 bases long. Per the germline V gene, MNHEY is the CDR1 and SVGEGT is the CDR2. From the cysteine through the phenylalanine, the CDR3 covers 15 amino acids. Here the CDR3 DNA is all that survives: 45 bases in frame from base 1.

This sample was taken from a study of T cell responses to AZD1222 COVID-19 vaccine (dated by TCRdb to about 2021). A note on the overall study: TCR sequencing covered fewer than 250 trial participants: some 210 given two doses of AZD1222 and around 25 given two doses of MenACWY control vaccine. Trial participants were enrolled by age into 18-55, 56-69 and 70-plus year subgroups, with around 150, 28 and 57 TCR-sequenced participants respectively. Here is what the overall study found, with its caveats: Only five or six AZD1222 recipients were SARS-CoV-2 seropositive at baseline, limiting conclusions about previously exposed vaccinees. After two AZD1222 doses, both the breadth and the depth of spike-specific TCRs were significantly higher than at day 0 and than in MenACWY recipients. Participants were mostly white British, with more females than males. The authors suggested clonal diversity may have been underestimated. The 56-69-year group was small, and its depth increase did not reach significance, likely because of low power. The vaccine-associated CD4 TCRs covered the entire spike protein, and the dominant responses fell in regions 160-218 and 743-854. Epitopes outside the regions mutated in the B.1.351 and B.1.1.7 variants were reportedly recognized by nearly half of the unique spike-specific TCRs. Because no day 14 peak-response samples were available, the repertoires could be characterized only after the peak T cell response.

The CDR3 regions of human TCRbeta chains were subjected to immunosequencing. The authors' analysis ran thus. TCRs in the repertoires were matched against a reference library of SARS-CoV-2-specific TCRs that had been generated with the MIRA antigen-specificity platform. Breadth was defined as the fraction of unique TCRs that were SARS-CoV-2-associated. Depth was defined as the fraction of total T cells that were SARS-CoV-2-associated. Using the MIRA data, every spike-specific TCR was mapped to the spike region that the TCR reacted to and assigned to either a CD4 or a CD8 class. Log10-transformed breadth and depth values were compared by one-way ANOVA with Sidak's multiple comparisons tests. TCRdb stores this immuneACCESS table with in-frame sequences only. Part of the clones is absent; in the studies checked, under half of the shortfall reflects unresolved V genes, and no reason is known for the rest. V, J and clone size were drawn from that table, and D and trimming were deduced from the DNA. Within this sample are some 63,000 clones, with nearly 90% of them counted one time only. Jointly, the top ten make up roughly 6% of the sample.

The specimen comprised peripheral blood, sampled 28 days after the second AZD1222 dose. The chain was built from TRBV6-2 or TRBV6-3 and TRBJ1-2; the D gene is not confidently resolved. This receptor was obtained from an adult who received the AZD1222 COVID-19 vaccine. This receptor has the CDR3 CASSYSAGSISGYTF. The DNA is TGTGCCAGCAGTTACTCGGCCGGCTCGATCTCTGGCTACACCTTC.